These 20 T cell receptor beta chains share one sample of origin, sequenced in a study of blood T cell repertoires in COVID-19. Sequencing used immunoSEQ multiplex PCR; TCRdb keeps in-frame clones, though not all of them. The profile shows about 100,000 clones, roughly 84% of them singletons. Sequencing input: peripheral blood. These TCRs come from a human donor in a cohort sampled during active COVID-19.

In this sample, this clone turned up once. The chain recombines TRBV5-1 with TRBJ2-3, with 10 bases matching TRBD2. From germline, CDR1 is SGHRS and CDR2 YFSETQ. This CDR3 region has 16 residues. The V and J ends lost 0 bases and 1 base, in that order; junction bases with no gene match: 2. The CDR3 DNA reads TGCGCCAGCAGCTTGGATCTAGCGGGAGGCACAGATACGCAGTATTTT. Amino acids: CASSLDLAGGTDTQYF.

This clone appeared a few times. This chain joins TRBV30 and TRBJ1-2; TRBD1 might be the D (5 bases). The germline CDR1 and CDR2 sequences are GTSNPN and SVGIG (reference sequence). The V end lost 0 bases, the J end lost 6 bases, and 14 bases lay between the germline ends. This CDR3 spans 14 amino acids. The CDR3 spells CAWSVEEGWNGYTF. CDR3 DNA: TGTGCCTGGAGTGTAGAGGAGGGGTGGAATGGCTACACCTTC.

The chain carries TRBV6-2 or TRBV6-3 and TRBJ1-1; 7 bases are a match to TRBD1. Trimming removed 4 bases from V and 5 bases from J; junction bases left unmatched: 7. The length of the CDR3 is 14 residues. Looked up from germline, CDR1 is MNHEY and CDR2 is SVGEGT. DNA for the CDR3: TGTGCCAGCAGTTCACAGGGGAGACGGACTGAAGCTTTCTTT. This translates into CASSSQGRRTEAFF.

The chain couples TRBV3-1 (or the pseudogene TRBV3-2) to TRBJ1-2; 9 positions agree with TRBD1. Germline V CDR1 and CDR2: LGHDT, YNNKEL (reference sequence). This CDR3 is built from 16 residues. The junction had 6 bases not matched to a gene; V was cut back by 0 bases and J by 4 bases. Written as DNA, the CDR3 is TGTGCCAGCAGCCAAGATTGGGACAGGGCGGCCTATGGCTACACCTTC. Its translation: CASSQDWDRAAYGYTF.

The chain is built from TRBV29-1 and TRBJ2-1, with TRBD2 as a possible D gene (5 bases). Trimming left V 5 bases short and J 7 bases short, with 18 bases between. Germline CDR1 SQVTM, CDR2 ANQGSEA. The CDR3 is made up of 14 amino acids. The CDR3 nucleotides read TGCAGCGTTAGGATTACGGGTACGGGAAATGAGCAGTTCTTC. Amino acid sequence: CSVRITGTGNEQFF.

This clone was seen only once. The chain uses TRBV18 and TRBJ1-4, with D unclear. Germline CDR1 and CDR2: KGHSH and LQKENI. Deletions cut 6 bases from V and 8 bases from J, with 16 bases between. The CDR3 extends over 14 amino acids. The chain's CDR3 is CASSFAGGEEKLFF. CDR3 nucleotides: TGTGCCAGCTCCTTCGCGGGCGGAGAGGAAAAACTGTTTTTT.

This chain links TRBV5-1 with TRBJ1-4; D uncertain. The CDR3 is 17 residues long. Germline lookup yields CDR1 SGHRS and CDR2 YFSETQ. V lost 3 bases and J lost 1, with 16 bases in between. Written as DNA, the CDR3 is TGCGCCAGCAGCTCCACGGGAAATCACCGAACTAATGAAAAACTGTTTTTT. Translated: CASSSTGNHRTNEKLFF.

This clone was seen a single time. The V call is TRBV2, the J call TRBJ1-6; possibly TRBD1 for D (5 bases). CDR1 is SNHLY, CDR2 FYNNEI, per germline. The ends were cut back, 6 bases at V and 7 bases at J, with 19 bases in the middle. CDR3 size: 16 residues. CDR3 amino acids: CASSQTSTALNSPLHF. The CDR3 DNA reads TGTGCCAGCAGCCAAACGTCGACAGCGTTAAATTCACCCCTCCACTTT.

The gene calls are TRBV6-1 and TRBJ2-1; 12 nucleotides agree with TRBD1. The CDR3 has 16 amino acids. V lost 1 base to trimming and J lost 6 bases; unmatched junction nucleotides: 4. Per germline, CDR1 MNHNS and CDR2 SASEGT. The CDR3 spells CASSEVGQGALNEQFF. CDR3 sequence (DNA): TGTGCCAGCAGTGAAGTGGGACAGGGGGCTCTCAATGAGCAGTTCTTC.

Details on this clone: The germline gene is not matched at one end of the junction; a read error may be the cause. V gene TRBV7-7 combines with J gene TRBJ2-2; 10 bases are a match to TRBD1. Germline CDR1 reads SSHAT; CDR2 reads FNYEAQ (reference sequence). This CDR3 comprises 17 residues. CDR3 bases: TGTGCTAGCAGCTTAAATGCGGGACAGGGGCTCACCGGGGAGCTGTTTTTT. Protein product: CASSLNAGQGLTGELFF.

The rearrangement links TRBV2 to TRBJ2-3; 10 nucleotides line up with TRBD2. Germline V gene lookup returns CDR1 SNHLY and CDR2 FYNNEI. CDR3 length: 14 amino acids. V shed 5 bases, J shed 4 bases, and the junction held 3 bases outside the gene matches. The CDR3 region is CASSPGTSADTQYF. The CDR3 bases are TGTGCCAGCAGTCCCGGGACTAGCGCAGATACGCAGTATTTT.

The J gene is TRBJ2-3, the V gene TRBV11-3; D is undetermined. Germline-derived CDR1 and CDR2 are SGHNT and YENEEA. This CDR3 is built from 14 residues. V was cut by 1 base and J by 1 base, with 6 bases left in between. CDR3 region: CASSLGLGTDTQYF. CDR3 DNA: TGTGCCAGCAGCTTAGGACTGGGCACAGATACGCAGTATTTT. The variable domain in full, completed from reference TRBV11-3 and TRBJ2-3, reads EAGVVQSPRYKIIEKKQPVAFWCNPISGHNTLYWYLQNLGQGPELLIRYENEEAVDDSQLPKDRFSAERLKGVDSTLKIQPAELGDSAVYLCASSLGLGTDTQYFGPGTRLTVL.

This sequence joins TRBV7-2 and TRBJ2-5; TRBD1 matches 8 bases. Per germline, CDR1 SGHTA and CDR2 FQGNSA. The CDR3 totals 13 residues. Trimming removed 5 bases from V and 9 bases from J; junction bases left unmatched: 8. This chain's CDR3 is CASSQNRGEAQYF. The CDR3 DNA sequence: TGTGCCAGCAGCCAGAACAGGGGGGAGGCCCAGTACTTC.

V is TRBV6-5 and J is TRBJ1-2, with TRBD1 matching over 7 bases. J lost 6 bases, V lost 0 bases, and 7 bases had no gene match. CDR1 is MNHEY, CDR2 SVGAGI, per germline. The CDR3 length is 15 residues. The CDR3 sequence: CASSYSQGVQDGYTF. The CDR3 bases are TGTGCCAGCAGTTACTCGCAGGGGGTACAGGATGGCTACACCTTC.

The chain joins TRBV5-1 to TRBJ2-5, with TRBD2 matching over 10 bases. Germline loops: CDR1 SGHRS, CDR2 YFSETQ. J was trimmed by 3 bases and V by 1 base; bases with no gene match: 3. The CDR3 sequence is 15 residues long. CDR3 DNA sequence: TGCGCCAGCAGCTTGCTAGCGGGGGTCAAAGAGACCCAGTACTTC. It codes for CASSLLAGVKETQYF.

As DNA, the CDR3 is TGTGCCAGTAGTATTGTGGGCAGGCAGCCCCAGCATTTT. It specifies CASSIVGRQPQHF. The chain employs TRBV19 and TRBJ1-5, with D uncertain. CDR1 is LNHDA, CDR2 SQIVND, per germline (reference sequence). V was trimmed by 3 bases and J by 7 bases, leaving 10 bases between them. CDR3 length: 13 amino acids.

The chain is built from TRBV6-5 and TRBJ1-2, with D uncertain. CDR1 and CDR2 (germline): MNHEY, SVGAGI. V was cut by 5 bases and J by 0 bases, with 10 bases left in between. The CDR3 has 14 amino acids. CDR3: CASSRELANYGYTF. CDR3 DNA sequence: TGTGCCAGCAGTAGAGAGTTAGCTAACTATGGCTACACCTTC.

CDR3 sequence (DNA): TGTGCCATCGCTGCGGGGACAGCCGGGGAGCTGTTTTTT. Protein sequence: CAIAAGTAGELFF. The chain combines TRBV10-3 with TRBJ2-2; D is perhaps TRBD1 (7 bases). The germline V gene has CDR1 ENHRY and CDR2 SYGVKD. The CDR3 sequence is 13 residues long. Trimming stripped 8 bases from V and 6 bases from J, with 13 bases between.

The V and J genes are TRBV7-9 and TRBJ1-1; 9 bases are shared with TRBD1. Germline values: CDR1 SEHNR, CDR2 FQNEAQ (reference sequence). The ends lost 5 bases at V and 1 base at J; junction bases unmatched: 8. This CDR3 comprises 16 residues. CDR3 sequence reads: CASSRGPGQGNTEAFF. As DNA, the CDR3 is TGTGCCAGCAGCAGAGGTCCGGGACAGGGGAACACTGAAGCTTTCTTT.

CDR3 DNA: TGTGCCAGCAGCTTGGGAATAGCGGGGGCAGAGACCCAGTACTTC. It yields the protein CASSLGIAGAETQYF. The chain links TRBV7-2 to TRBJ2-5; 9 bases agree with TRBD2. Germline V gene sequence: CDR1 SGHTA, CDR2 FQGNSA. Losses at the gene ends were 3 bases for V and 4 bases for J; bases not matched to a gene: 6. The CDR3 is 15 residues long.